This T cell receptor beta chain was captured by sequencing in a study of T cell repertoires in aging, cancer and after chemotherapy. About the research overall: Over several months to years, re-sampled healthy donor repertoires clearly shared clones. General study results and limits: Across the chemotherapy interval, each cancer cohort showed higher median generation probability, suggesting thymic rebound.

The CDR3 is made up of 16 amino acids. Trimming took 5 bases from V and 4 from J; bases not matched to a gene: 8. Germline CDR1 LNHDA, CDR2 SQIVND (reference sequence). This clonotype is medium-sized in the sample. Antigen specificity is unknown. Multiplex touch-down PCR with TRB-A/B primers amplified rearranged V-D-J TRB sequences. TCRdb re-derived calls from the multiplex PCR reads in MiXCR, one entry per CDR3 protein. The top ten clones hold around 13% of a sample with about 2,200 distinct CDR3 sequences, over 25% of them seen once. Amplification of TCR beta used genomic DNA extracted from peripheral blood.

The sequencing sample was made of blood. The V call is TRBV19, the J call TRBJ1-6; 7 bases are a match to TRBD1. The clonotype comes from a human donor in good health. The CDR3 DNA reads TGTGCCAGTAGTGACCGGGACAGAGGATATAATTCACCCCTCCACTTT. Amino acids: CASSDRDRGYNSPLHF.